Sequencing of this TCR beta chain was carried out in a study of STAT5B mutations in CD4+ large granular lymphocyte leukemia. Controls came from buffy coats of healthy blood donors. Sequenced by immunoSEQ multiplex PCR; TCRdb stores in-frame clones only, minus some. Among approximately 24,000 clones listed, about 79% were seen once. As concerns this clone: Antigen: not known.

Study observations and caveats: Without putative leukemic clones, patient CD4-sorted repertoires remained more clonal than healthy CD4+ repertoires.

Germline CDR1 and CDR2: SGHAT and FQNNGV. This CDR3 spans 14 amino acids. V lost 4 bases, J lost 5 bases, and 7 bases stayed unmatched. V gene TRBV11-2 combines with J gene TRBJ2-7, with 8 bases aligning to TRBD1. What was sequenced was CD4+ T cells from blood buffy coats. The receptor was derived from a human donor in good health. The CDR3 here is CASSSQTGVHEQYF. The CDR3 coding sequence is TGTGCCAGCAGCTCTCAGACAGGGGTCCACGAGCAGTACTTC. The full variable domain, its missing parts supplied by reference TRBV11-2 and TRBJ2-7, is EAGVAQSPRYKIIEKRQSVAFWCNPISGHATLYWYQQILGQGPKLLIQFQNNGVVDDSQLPKDRFSAERLKGVDSTLKIQPAKLEDSAVYLCASSSQTGVHEQYFGPGTRLTVT.